This TCR beta chain was sequenced in a study of T cell responses to AZD1222 COVID-19 vaccine. General observations from the study: Spike-specific TCR breadth and depth both grew after two AZD1222 doses.

This table comes from immunoSEQ multiplex PCR, and its TCRdb copy is limited to in-frame clones, with some not included. Of roughly 100,000 clones listed, approximately 90% are singletons. As to this clone: As yet, its antigen is unknown.

The input for sequencing was peripheral blood, taken on day 0 of AZD1222 vaccination. This sequence was found in an adult in good health.

CDR3 loop: CATSGTSGYEQYF. The CDR3 region has the DNA TGTGCCACCAGTGGGACTAGCGGATACGAGCAGTACTTC. This sequence joins TRBV24-1 and TRBJ2-7; 10 nucleotides match TRBD2. J gave up 4 bases and V 5 bases, and 1 base lay outside the gene matches. The CDR3 is 13 amino acids. Germline lookup yields CDR1 KGHDR and CDR2 SFDVKD.